This T cell receptor (beta chain) was recorded in a study of vaccination and CD4 T cells after COVID-19. Notes on the study in general: Relatively small numbers of convalescent patients were studied, with no early post-infection timepoints included.

Oncomine TCR Beta short-read sequencing was applied to DNA from cultured CD4+ T cells. Via MiXCR, TCRdb re-called the PCR reads, giving one row per CDR3 protein. This sample has fewer than 15,000 distinct CDR3 sequences, with about 46% found just once. V was pared by 1 base and J by 4 bases, with 19 bases between. The CDR3 has 17 residues. Looked up from germline, CDR1 is LGHNA and CDR2 is YNFKEQ. Treatment specified: roughly 11-day PBMC culture with coronavirus spike peptide pools or control peptides (ViraFEST assay). Details on this clonotype: Its antigen is unknown.

The clonotype comes from a human donor who had recovered from COVID-19. The rearrangement links TRBV4-2 to TRBJ1-2; tentatively, D is TRBD1 (5 bases). Input material: CD4+ T cells from blood, cultured in vitro. DNA of the CDR3: TGTGCCAGCAGCCAAGTGAGGGCAGGGTTGGGTAGCTATGGCTACACCTTC. Its translation is CASSQVRAGLGSYGYTF.